This T cell receptor (beta chain) was captured by sequencing in a study of T-cell memory formation after mild COVID-19. Study-wide points: There were some responding clones in pre-infection memory, which suggested that cross-reactive memory had joined. Clones contracting across day 15 to 85 had a balanced CD4/CD8 profile; later expanding clones leaned CD4+.

This clonotype has at least ten counts. Antigen unknown. TCRdb reprocessed the 5' RACE reads with MiXCR, giving one entry per CDR3 protein. The sample has fewer than 300,000 distinct CDR3 sequences, about 20% seen once; the top ten hold under 25%. The CDR3 has 13 amino acids. Germline values: CDR1 DFQATT, CDR2 SNEGSKA (reference sequence). Trimming cost V 0 bases and J 2 bases, with 7 bases left between them. Sequences were obtained from PBMCs or a T cell subset sorted from them (not recorded which). The clonotype originates from a man aged 18 to 29 who had mild COVID-19 (a few samples of this study predate the infection). Cell type and time point are not known. The gene calls are TRBV20-1 and TRBJ1-1, with a weak D call TRBD1 (5 bases). The CDR3 coding sequence is TGCAGTGCTAGAGAGGGGCCTAACACTGAAGCTTTCTTT. Translated, it gives CSAREGPNTEAFF.